The present T cell receptor (beta chain) was sequenced within a study of T cell responses to AZD1222 COVID-19 vaccine. V was pared by 0 bases and J by 8 bases, with 13 bases between. The CDR3 sequence is 14 residues long. Germline assignment: CDR1 ENHRY and CDR2 SYGVKD. TCRdb's copy holds only in-frame clones and misses some; the assay was immunoSEQ multiplex PCR. The sample yields approximately 130,000 clones, roughly 87% seen once. The sequences come from peripheral blood, collected 28 days after the second AZD1222 dose. The sequence was obtained from an adult who received the AZD1222 COVID-19 vaccine. This chain links TRBV10-3 with TRBJ1-2; tentative D call: TRBD1 (6 bases). DNA for the CDR3: TGTGCCATCAGTGAGTCATATAAGGGGGAAGGCTACACCTTC. This encodes CAISESYKGEGYTF.